Listed below are T cell receptor beta chains from one sample, sequenced in a study of Graves' ophthalmopathy and Graves' hyperthyroidism. From the multiplex PCR reads, TCRdb called clonotypes with MiXCR, one entry per CDR3 protein. The table lists roughly 400,000 distinct CDR3 sequences, around 19% of them singletons. Sequencing was carried out using peripheral blood. The receptor set was obtained from a woman younger than 35 with Graves' ophthalmopathy. CDR3s include the opening cysteine and the closing phenylalanine or tryptophan.

v_call cdr3_aa
TRBV4-1 CASSQPAQSRQPQHF
TRBV28 CASIPYRPGGYSYEQYF
TRBV28 CATGAGLAKNIQYF
TRBV7-2 CASSPRWGMNTEAFF
TRBV6-2/TRBV6-3 CASSYQLALNTGELFF
TRBV6-2/TRBV6-3 CASSSQTGRYEQYF
TRBV4-3 CASSQGPTGAYEQYF
TRBV28 CASSLGVGESYTF
TRBV6-4 CASSYWGRENSPLHF
TRBV11-2 CASSLVSGTSNQPQHF
TRBV7-2 CASSPTGVGGHTF
TRBV28 CATAGRRSYEQYF
TRBV24-1 CATSPRRSTEAFF
TRBV2 CASSSTSGQETQYF
TRBV6-2/TRBV6-3 CASSSLGAELAKNIQYF
TRBV6-2/TRBV6-3 CASSYSTRTGDYEQYF